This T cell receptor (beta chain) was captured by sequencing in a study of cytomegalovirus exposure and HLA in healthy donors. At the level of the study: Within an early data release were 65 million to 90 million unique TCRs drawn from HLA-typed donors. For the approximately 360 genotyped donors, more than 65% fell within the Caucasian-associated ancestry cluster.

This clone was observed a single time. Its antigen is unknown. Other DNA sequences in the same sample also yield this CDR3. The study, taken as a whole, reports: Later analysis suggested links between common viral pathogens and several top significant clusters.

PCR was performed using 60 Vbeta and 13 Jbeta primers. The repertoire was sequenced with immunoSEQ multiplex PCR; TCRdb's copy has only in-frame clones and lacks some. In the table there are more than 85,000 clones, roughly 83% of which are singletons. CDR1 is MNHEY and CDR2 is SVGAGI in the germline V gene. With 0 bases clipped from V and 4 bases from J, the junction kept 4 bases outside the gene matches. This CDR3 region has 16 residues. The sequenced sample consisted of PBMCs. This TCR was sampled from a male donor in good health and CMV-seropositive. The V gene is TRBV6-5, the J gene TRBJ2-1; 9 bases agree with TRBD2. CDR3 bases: TGTGCCAGCAGTTACTCGAGCGGGGGGTCTTACAATGAGCAGTTCTTC. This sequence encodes CASSYSSGGSYNEQFF.